This T cell receptor (beta chain) came from a study of T-cell memory formation after mild COVID-19. A word on this clonotype: Its specificity is not known.

Study results and caveats: CD4+ bias marked clones expanding day 15 to 37, unlike balanced contracting clones.

V was trimmed by 0 bases and J by 11 bases, leaving 14 bases between them. The CDR3 is 13 amino acids. The V gene's germline CDR1 is SGHRS and CDR2 YFSETQ. A single record per CDR3 protein comes from TCRdb applying MiXCR to the 5' RACE reads. Of around 340,000 distinct CDR3 sequences in the sample, roughly an eighth are singletons; the top ten hold about a fifth. The chain recombines TRBV5-1 with TRBJ1-1, with a weak D call TRBD1 (6 bases). Material for sequencing was PBMCs or a T cell subset sorted from them (not recorded which). This sequence was found in a man between 18 and 29 years old who had mild COVID-19 (a few samples of this study predate the infection). Cell type and time point are not known. CDR3 nucleotide sequence: TGCGCCAGCAGCTTGGCAGGGAGGGGGATGGCTTTCTTT. Translating gives CASSLAGRGMAFF.